These T cell receptor beta chains were read from a single sample in a study of blood T cell repertoires in COVID-19. The table came from immunoSEQ multiplex PCR; TCRdb's copy has only in-frame clones and leaves some out. The data show about 230,000 clones, around four fifths seen once. Sequencing was carried out using peripheral blood. The receptors derive from a woman in her seventies with active or convalescent COVID-19. Both conserved end residues are part of each CDR3.

CDR3 protein: CASSSSTGSQETQYF
J gene: TRBJ2-5
V gene: TRBV5-1

CDR3 protein: CASSLARLAEETQYF
J gene: TRBJ2-5
V gene: TRBV5-1

CDR3 protein: CSGRGGAAQYF
J gene: TRBJ2-5
V gene: TRBV20-1

CDR3 protein: CASSQGRLSEFEQFF
J gene: TRBJ2-1
V gene: TRBV3-1/TRBV3-2

CDR3 protein: CSASRSPSLTYEQYF
J gene: TRBJ2-7
V gene: TRBV20-1

CDR3 protein: CASSQGTAGNTIYF
J gene: TRBJ1-3
V gene: TRBV4-2

CDR3 protein: CASSYRSGQGGYEQYF
J gene: TRBJ2-7
V gene: TRBV6-6

CDR3 protein: CASTSGSYEQYF
J gene: TRBJ2-7
V gene: TRBV28

CDR3 protein: CASSESEGREQPQHF
J gene: TRBJ1-5
V gene: TRBV6-1

CDR3 protein: CASMDRGYNEQFF
J gene: TRBJ2-1
V gene: TRBV19

CDR3 protein: CASSFVVGELFF
J gene: TRBJ2-2
V gene: TRBV7-9

CDR3 protein: CASSLQGASYGYTF
J gene: TRBJ1-2
V gene: TRBV5-1

CDR3 protein: CASSLAGGYGTYNEQFF
J gene: TRBJ2-1
V gene: TRBV7-2

CDR3 protein: CASSLDQGTDTQYF
J gene: TRBJ2-3
V gene: TRBV5-1

CDR3 protein: CASSAGTDREQYF
J gene: TRBJ2-7
V gene: TRBV18

CDR3 protein: CASTTLAGAGETQYF
J gene: TRBJ2-5
V gene: TRBV6-5

CDR3 protein: CASSPATSGLSYEQYF
J gene: TRBJ2-7
V gene: TRBV18

CDR3 protein: CASSPRTGISSYNEQFF
J gene: TRBJ2-1
V gene: TRBV5-8

CDR3 protein: CASSLGSQGRYGYTF
J gene: TRBJ1-2
V gene: TRBV13

CDR3 protein: CASSLRRNKETQYF
J gene: TRBJ2-5
V gene: TRBV7-2

CDR3 protein: CASSQPRYLGRVFNEQFF
J gene: TRBJ2-1
V gene: TRBV11-2

CDR3 protein: CASSFLNTEAFF
J gene: TRBJ1-1
V gene: TRBV5-6

CDR3 protein: CASSYPWTSGRHGETQYF
J gene: TRBJ2-5
V gene: TRBV6-2/TRBV6-3

CDR3 protein: CASSTLAGLYNEQFF
J gene: TRBJ2-1
V gene: TRBV7-8

CDR3 protein: CASSSGGRGGTEAFF
J gene: TRBJ1-1
V gene: TRBV5-1

CDR3 protein: CASRPGSMNTEAFF
J gene: TRBJ1-1
V gene: TRBV6-5

CDR3 protein: CASLIAGANVLTF
J gene: TRBJ2-6
V gene: TRBV12-3/TRBV12-4

CDR3 protein: CASSPLGQVSSYEQYF
J gene: TRBJ2-7
V gene: TRBV27

CDR3 protein: CASSLPTGMGNQPQHF
J gene: TRBJ1-5
V gene: TRBV19

CDR3 protein: CASSLDRGDTQYF
J gene: TRBJ2-3
V gene: TRBV7-2

CDR3 protein: CASSLALPTGDEQFF
J gene: TRBJ2-1
V gene: TRBV5-1

CDR3 protein: CASSLTGGAGELFF
J gene: TRBJ2-2
V gene: TRBV28

CDR3 protein: CASSLASGHSYEQYF
J gene: TRBJ2-7
V gene: TRBV5-1

CDR3 protein: CASGPGQGTGANVLTF
J gene: TRBJ2-6
V gene: TRBV12-5

CDR3 protein: CASRGTSGGTANTGELFF
J gene: TRBJ2-2
V gene: TRBV2

CDR3 protein: CASSQEWGGAGGYTF
J gene: TRBJ1-2
V gene: TRBV4-3

CDR3 protein: CASSPVPGGTYEQYF
J gene: TRBJ2-7
V gene: TRBV5-1

CDR3 protein: CASSFGAALGEKLFF
J gene: TRBJ1-4
V gene: TRBV5-4

CDR3 protein: CASSIGAGLTDTQYF
J gene: TRBJ2-3
V gene: TRBV19

CDR3 protein: CASSFQRGVQETQYF
J gene: TRBJ2-5
V gene: TRBV7-2

CDR3 protein: CASSLRTSGTTYEQYF
J gene: TRBJ2-7
V gene: TRBV5-1

CDR3 protein: CASSRQVQYF
J gene: TRBJ2-7
V gene: TRBV21-1

CDR3 protein: CASRNAGTGETGELFF
J gene: TRBJ2-2
V gene: TRBV25-1

CDR3 protein: CASGLDGTSAVF
J gene: TRBJ2-1
V gene: TRBV27

CDR3 protein: CASSLKWGHEQYF
J gene: TRBJ2-7
V gene: TRBV3-1/TRBV3-2

CDR3 protein: CASSERSGSSYNEQFF
J gene: TRBJ2-1
V gene: TRBV2

CDR3 protein: CASKREAMSTEAFF
J gene: TRBJ1-1
V gene: TRBV27

CDR3 protein: CASSILVGGDQPQHF
J gene: TRBJ1-5
V gene: TRBV19

CDR3 protein: CASSPVPGQGVGEQYF
J gene: TRBJ2-7
V gene: TRBV19